This entry describes one TCR beta chain. The tissue used was unsorted bulk material of about 19-31 mg. RNA and DNA were co-extracted from it with the AllPrep DNA/RNA mini kit. The data originate from a study of tumor-infiltrating lymphocytes in primary liver carcinoma. Looking at the study overall: The number of productive TCRbeta reads per sample ranged from roughly 3.65 to 7.5 million and was similar across tissue types.

A primer in the constant region served to generate TCR beta cDNA from around 500 ng of total RNA. TCR beta libraries came from three nested multiplex PCR rounds using slightly modified ARM-PCR. Each CDR3 protein gets one entry after TCRdb re-called the multiplex PCR reads with MiXCR. The sample holds nearly 50,000 distinct CDR3 sequences, about 80% seen once. The receptor's source is a man aged 35-49 years with primary liver carcinoma and hepatitis B virus infection. Sequencing input: liver tumor tissue from sampling region 3. Subset noted: tumor region T3, left-lateral pole.

The CDR3: CASSYEPPWVTNQPQHF. In nucleotides, the CDR3 is TGTGCCAGCAGTTATGAACCTCCATGGGTCACCAATCAGCCCCAGCATTTT. The chain employs TRBV6-5 and TRBJ1-5; unclear D gene. Germline CDR1 reads MNHEY; CDR2 reads SVGAGI. This CDR3 is built from 17 residues. V was shortened by 3 bases and J by 3 bases, with 18 bases between the two germline ends.